What follows are 29 T cell receptor beta chains derived from one specimen sequenced in a study of T cells in Graves' hyperthyroidism and ophthalmopathy. Template material for amplifying TCR beta CDR3 regions consisted of RNA transcripts. A first-round RT-PCR of the TCR CDR3 used the HTBI primer set. TCRdb reanalysed the multiplex PCR reads using MiXCR and keeps one entry per CDR3 protein. The data contain about 400,000 distinct CDR3 sequences, about 15% of them singletons. The specimen was blood. These receptors came from a man aged 18 to 35 with Graves' ophthalmopathy.

This clonotype was seen a handful of times. One end of the junction fails to match germline, which may point to a read error. The chain recombines TRBV4-2 with TRBJ1-2; unclear D gene. The CDR3 is 15 amino acids. Germline V lookup: CDR1 LGHNA, CDR2 YNFKEQ. The CDR3 is CAGSQDLQALYGYTF. The CDR3 DNA reads as TGTGCCGGCAGCCAAGATCTTCAGGCCCTCTATGGCTACACCTTC.

The chain joins TRBV25-1 to TRBJ2-3; D is possibly TRBD2 (5 bases). Between the trimmed V and J ends, which lost 2 bases and 4 bases, there was a span of 10 bases. Germline assignment: CDR1 MGHDK and CDR2 SYGVNS. The CDR3 is 14 residues long. The CDR3 here is CASSEGGYADTQYF. DNA for the CDR3: TGTGCCAGCAGTGAAGGCGGGTACGCAGATACGCAGTATTTT.

The chain joins TRBV7-9 to TRBJ1-2; a possible D gene is TRBD1 (6 bases). The germline CDR1 and CDR2 sequences are SEHNR and FQNEAQ (reference sequence). This CDR3 contains 13 residues. Trimming took off 1 base at V and 8 bases at J, with 11 bases between the two ends. CDR3 in DNA: TGTGCCAGCAGCTTAGGGACAGTTGGGGGCTACACCTTC. Amino acids: CASSLGTVGGYTF.

This clonotype was observed at least ten times. The chain carries TRBV12-3 or TRBV12-4 and TRBJ2-5, with 7 positions matching TRBD1. The CDR3 runs 12 residues. Trimming removed 6 bases from V and 7 bases from J; junction bases left unmatched: 5. CDR3 in amino acids: CASRGQDRTQYF. In DNA, the CDR3 is TGTGCCAGCAGAGGACAGGACAGGACCCAGTACTTC.

The chain links TRBV2 to TRBJ2-1; 10 positions agree with TRBD1. Germline values: CDR1 SNHLY, CDR2 FYNNEI. The CDR3 consists of 16 residues. Trimming cost V 6 bases and J 2 bases; bases outside gene matches: 7. Written as DNA, the CDR3 is TGTGCCAGCAGAGCCGGGACAGGGGAAACCTACAATGAGCAGTTCTTC. This translates into CASRAGTGETYNEQFF.

The V gene is TRBV10-3, the J gene TRBJ2-7, with 7 bases that match TRBD2. With 5 bases clipped from V and 3 bases from J, the junction kept 10 bases outside the gene matches. The CDR3 covers 15 residues. From germline, CDR1 is ENHRY and CDR2 SYGVKD. CDR3 coding DNA: TGTGCCATCAGTACGAGACTAGCTGGAAACTACGAGCAGTACTTC. Protein sequence: CAISTRLAGNYEQYF.

A few counts support this clonotype. One junction end disagrees with the germline gene, perhaps due to a read error. This rearrangement joins TRBV14 to TRBJ2-3; no clear D. The CDR3 is made up of 16 amino acids. Per germline, CDR1 SGHDN and CDR2 FVKESK. For the CDR3, the DNA is TGTGCCAACAGCCAAATCTTGACATATGTCACAGATACGCAGTATTTT. This translates into CANSQILTYVTDTQYF.

The chain joins TRBV20-1 to TRBJ2-7; the match to TRBD2 covers 15 bases. Germline CDR1 reads DFQATT; CDR2 reads SNEGSKA (reference sequence). The CDR3 covers 13 residues. CDR3: CRGTSGGSYEQYF. CDR3 DNA: TGCAGGGGGACTAGCGGGGGGTCCTACGAGCAGTACTTC.

This clonotype was seen many times. The genes are TRBV11-2 and TRBJ1-1, with D tentatively TRBD1 (5 bases). The CDR3 contains 13 residues. V was clipped by 5 bases and J by 2 bases, with 9 bases between them. Germline CDR1 reads SGHAT; CDR2 reads FQNNGV. This CDR3 is CASSIDRNTEAFF. DNA of the CDR3: TGTGCCAGCAGCATCGACAGAAACACTGAAGCTTTCTTT.

This clonotype was counted at least ten times. The rearrangement uses TRBV20-1 and TRBJ2-3; possible D gene TRBD1, 6 bases. The CDR3 contains 15 residues. Trimming pared 3 bases from V and 3 bases from J, leaving 16 bases between. Germline loops: CDR1 DFQATT, CDR2 SNEGSKA (reference sequence). The CDR3 sequence: CSARNGQFGTDTQYF. CDR3 in DNA: TGCAGTGCTAGGAACGGACAGTTTGGAACAGATACGCAGTATTTT.

Many counts were recorded for this clonotype. V usage is TRBV7-9 and J usage is TRBJ2-7; D remains ambiguous. The V gene lost 6 bases and the J gene lost 1 base, with 7 bases spanning the gap. This CDR3 region has 12 residues. Germline CDR1 SEHNR, CDR2 FQNEAQ (reference sequence). CDR3 in DNA: TGTGCCAGCAGTCCTCGATCCTACGAGCAGTACTTC. It codes for CASSPRSYEQYF.

This clonotype has at least ten counts. The gene calls are TRBV7-9 and TRBJ2-5; D unclear. The length of the CDR3 is 14 residues. V was cut by 3 bases and J by 5 bases, with 13 bases left in between. The germline gives CDR1 SEHNR, CDR2 FQNEAQ (reference sequence). The CDR3 is CASSFAQTAETQYF. The CDR3 bases are TGTGCCAGCAGCTTTGCGCAGACGGCGGAGACCCAGTACTTC. The whole variable domain, remainder taken from reference TRBV7-9 and TRBJ2-5, is DTGVSQNPRHKITKRGQNVTFRCDPISEHNRLYWYRQTLGQGPEFLTYFQNEAQLEKSRLLSDRFSAERPKGSFSTLEIQRTEQGDSAMYLCASSFAQTAETQYFGPGTRLLVL.

This clonotype came up many times. The chain links TRBV12-3 or TRBV12-4 to TRBJ2-1, with D tentatively TRBD1 or TRBD2 (5 bases each). The CDR3 consists of 11 residues. V gave up 4 bases and J gave up 10 bases, with 8 bases separating them. CDR3 residues: CASSWGTEQFF. For the CDR3, the DNA is TGTGCCAGCAGTTGGGGGACGGAGCAGTTCTTC.

In its sample, this clonotype was seen a few times. The chain is built from TRBV12-3 or TRBV12-4 and TRBJ2-6, with 9 bases aligning to TRBD1. Losses at the gene ends were 7 bases for V and 0 bases for J; bases not matched to a gene: 10. This CDR3 has 18 amino acids. The CDR3 is CASINGGQGYSGANVLTF. DNA of the CDR3: TGTGCCAGCATCAATGGGGGACAGGGTTACTCTGGGGCCAACGTCCTGACTTTC.

This clonotype was observed many times. V usage is TRBV6-1 and J usage is TRBJ2-3; D is possibly TRBD2 (6 bases). Trimming removed 6 bases from V and 4 bases from J, with 17 bases in between. The CDR3 runs to 15 residues. Germline V gene data show CDR1 as MNHNS and CDR2 as SASEGT. The CDR3 sequence: CASSALAGSADTQYF. The CDR3 DNA reads as TGTGCCAGCAGCGCCCTTGCCGGGAGTGCAGATACGCAGTATTTT.

This clonotype was detected ten times or more. This chain links TRBV27 with TRBJ2-7; D is undetermined. Trimming pared 2 bases from V and 0 bases from J, leaving 8 bases between. Germline V gene lookup returns CDR1 MNHEY and CDR2 SMNVEV (reference sequence). CDR3 size: 14 residues. The CDR3 loop is CASSLQALSYEQYF. CDR3 nucleotides: TGTGCCAGCAGTTTACAGGCCCTCTCCTACGAGCAGTACTTC.

This clonotype was detected only a few times. The V and J genes are TRBV29-1 and TRBJ1-5, with D possibly matching TRBD1 (5 bases). This CDR3 has 13 amino acids. Trimming took 5 bases from V and 1 from J, leaving 9 bases between them. Germline lookup yields CDR1 SQVTM and CDR2 ANQGSEA. The CDR3 nucleotides read TGCAGCGTTCAGGGTAGCAGCAATCAGCCCCAGCATTTT. This gives the protein CSVQGSSNQPQHF. Using reference TRBV29-1 and TRBJ1-5 for the parts outside the CDR3, the full variable domain is SAVISQKPSRDICQRGTSLTIQCQVDSQVTMMFWYRQQPGQSLTLIATANQGSEATYESGFVIDKFPISRPNLTFSTLTVSNMSPEDSSIYLCSVQGSSNQPQHFGDGTRLSIL.

Of note for this clonotype: A much larger clone sits a single nucleotide away, making a read error possible. This rearrangement joins TRBV20-1 to TRBJ2-1; 8 bases agree with TRBD2. V lost 3 bases, J lost 5 bases, and 6 bases stayed unmatched. CDR3 length equals 14 residues. Germline CDR1 reads DFQATT; CDR2 reads SNEGSKA (reference sequence). CDR3 bases: TGCAGTGCTAGCAGCGGGGGAGCAAACAATGAGCAGTTCTTC. Its protein is CSASSGGANNEQFF.

Only a few counts were recorded for this clonotype. This rearrangement joins TRBV28 to TRBJ2-3; D gene ambiguous. This CDR3 is built from 15 residues. The germline gives CDR1 MDHEN, CDR2 SYDVKM. V shed 3 bases and J shed 2 bases, with 12 bases lying between them. The CDR3 DNA is TGTGCCAGCAGTTTCCAGGCACCCACCACAGATACGCAGTATTTT. Translating it yields CASSFQAPTTDTQYF.

This clonotype was recorded at least ten times. The chain is built from TRBV6-2 or TRBV6-3 and TRBJ1-1, with 10 bases matching TRBD1. Germline-derived CDR1 and CDR2 are MNHEY and SVGEGT. Trimming took 6 bases from V and 5 from J; bases not matched to a gene: 3. CDR3 length equals 13 residues. The CDR3 sequence: CASSRQGATEAFF. In nucleotides, the CDR3 is TGTGCCAGCAGCAGACAGGGGGCGACTGAAGCTTTCTTT.

This clonotype showed up many times. The gene calls are TRBV5-1 and TRBJ2-3; 7 nucleotides agree with TRBD1. V was pared by 2 bases and J by 10 bases, with 7 bases of the junction left unmatched. Germline V gene data show CDR1 as SGHRS and CDR2 as YFSETQ. The CDR3 extends over 13 amino acids. CDR3 loop: CASSLQGFGAQYF. CDR3 nucleotide sequence: TGCGCCAGCAGCTTACAGGGGTTTGGTGCGCAGTATTTT.

The CDR3 sequence is CASSRGTVSGNTIYF. DNA of the CDR3: TGCGCCAGCAGCCGCGGGACAGTCTCTGGAAACACCATATATTTT. This sequence joins TRBV5-1 and TRBJ1-3, with 7 bases that match TRBD1. The CDR3 has 15 amino acids. Germline V gene lookup returns CDR1 SGHRS and CDR2 YFSETQ. Trimming at V came to 4 bases and at J to 0 bases, leaving 4 bases not matched to a gene. Filled out from reference TRBV5-1 and TRBJ1-3, the complete variable domain reads KAGVTQTPRYLIKTRGQQVTLSCSPISGHRSVSWYQQTPGQGLQFLFEYFSETQRNKGNFPGRFSGRQFSNSRSEMNVSTLELGDSALYLCASSRGTVSGNTIYFGEGSWLTVV.

In its sample, this clonotype was seen a few times. This chain links TRBV3-1 with TRBJ2-7; D unclear. The length of the CDR3 is 14 residues. The germline CDR1 and CDR2 sequences are LGHDT and YNNKEL (reference sequence). Deletions cut 5 bases from V and 2 bases from J, with 13 bases between. CDR3 DNA sequence: TGTGCCAGCAGCGAGTGGGTAACGGCCTACGAGCAGTACTTC. Amino acid sequence: CASSEWVTAYEQYF.

V and J are TRBV3-1 and TRBJ2-7; 10 positions agree with TRBD2. Looked up from germline, CDR1 is LGHDT and CDR2 is YNNKEL (reference sequence). V was pared by 5 bases and J by 3 bases, with 7 bases of the junction left unmatched. The CDR3 loop spans 15 amino acids. The CDR3 nucleotides are TGTGCCAGCAGCATGGGTCTAGCGGGAGTCTACGAGCAGTACTTC. Translated, it gives CASSMGLAGVYEQYF.

The chain employs TRBV7-8 and TRBJ2-6; TRBD1 matches at 7 bases. The CDR3 spans 18 residues. From germline, CDR1 is SGHVS and CDR2 FQNEAQ. V shed 8 bases and J 0 bases; nucleotides not matched to a gene: 13. The CDR3 sequence is CASSPNPGGRSGANVLTF. In DNA, the CDR3 is TGTGCCAGCTCACCAAACCCAGGGGGACGCTCTGGGGCCAACGTCCTGACTTTC.

This clonotype was observed a few times. The V call is TRBV18, the J call TRBJ1-2, with no clear D. Trimming took 2 bases from V and 9 from J, leaving 16 bases between them. This CDR3 is built from 14 residues. Germline CDR1 and CDR2: KGHSH and LQKENI. The CDR3 nucleotides read TGTGCCAGCTCACCATCCCAGCAGGATCGAAGCTACACCTTC. As protein: CASSPSQQDRSYTF.

The chain is built from TRBV27 and TRBJ2-2; D is possibly TRBD2 (6 bases). The length of the CDR3 is 15 residues. V lost 3 bases to trimming and J lost 2 bases, with 10 bases between them. CDR1 and CDR2 (germline): MNHEY, SMNVEV (reference sequence). The CDR3, as DNA: TGTGCCAGCAGTTTCGGGACTTACAACACCGGGGAGCTGTTTTTT. It encodes CASSFGTYNTGELFF.

This clonotype turned up a few times. The chain couples TRBV10-3 to TRBJ2-3; 10 bases are shared with TRBD2. The CDR3 runs 16 residues. Germline V gives CDR1 ENHRY, CDR2 SYGVKD. Trimming took 1 base from V and 6 from J; bases not matched to a gene: 7. CDR3 residues: CAISELGLATSDTQYF. The CDR3 bases are TGTGCCATCAGTGAGTTGGGACTAGCGACGTCCGATACGCAGTATTTT.

This clonotype was seen many times. The chain couples TRBV9 to TRBJ2-7; 10 bases agree with TRBD1. V lost 2 bases, J lost 8 bases, and 7 bases stayed unmatched. Germline loops: CDR1 SGDLS, CDR2 YYNGEE. The CDR3 has 14 residues. CDR3 in DNA: TGTGCCAGCAGCGTTGCCGGGACAGGGGAAAAGCAGTACTTC. Amino acid sequence: CASSVAGTGEKQYF.